These 3 T cell receptor beta chains were sequenced from one sample in a study of T cells in Graves' hyperthyroidism and ophthalmopathy. Amplified TCR beta CDR3 regions derived from RNA transcripts. An initial round of RT-PCR targeting the TCR CDR3 relied on the HTBI primer set. TCRdb used MiXCR to reprocess the multiplex PCR reads, holding one entry per CDR3 protein. The sample yields around 720,000 distinct CDR3 sequences, 30% to 40% seen once. The sequencing sample was made of blood. The source of these receptors is a woman in her thirties or forties with Graves' hyperthyroidism.

As for this clonotype: A much bigger clone sits one base away, suggesting this may be a read error. The genes are TRBV20-1 and TRBJ2-7; D is perhaps TRBD1 or TRBD2 (6 bases each). Trimming stripped 0 bases from V and 6 bases from J, with 21 bases between. Germline values: CDR1 DFQATT, CDR2 SNEGSKA (reference sequence). The CDR3 runs 16 residues. CDR3 coding DNA: TGCAGTGCTAGAGATCGGGGTAGGGGGGAGGACGGCGAGCAGTACTTC. It is translated as CSARDRGRGEDGEQYF.

At least ten counts were recorded for this clonotype. The chain employs TRBV7-9 and TRBJ2-5; D uncertain. This CDR3 is 12 amino acids long. V was cut by 5 bases and J by 5 bases, with 9 bases left in between. Germline V gene sequence: CDR1 SEHNR, CDR2 FQNEAQ (reference sequence). DNA of the CDR3: TGTGCCAGCAGCCGTGGAAGGGAGACCCAGTACTTC. This translates into CASSRGRETQYF. Full variable domain (remainder filled in from reference TRBV7-9 and TRBJ2-5): DTGVSQNPRHKITKRGQNVTFRCDPISEHNRLYWYRQTLGQGPEFLTYFQNEAQLEKSRLLSDRFSAERPKGSFSTLEIQRTEQGDSAMYLCASSRGRETQYFGPGTRLLVL.

This clonotype was seen many times. An end of the junction does not agree with germline; a read error may underlie this. V gene TRBV5-1 combines with J gene TRBJ2-6; tentatively, D is TRBD1 (5 bases). The germline CDR1 and CDR2 sequences are SGHRS and YFSETQ. There are 15 residues in the CDR3. CDR3 bases: TGTGCCAGCAGCTCCCAGGGTTCTGGGGCCAACGTCCTGACTTTC. Its protein product is CASSSQGSGANVLTF.